A single sample is the source of the 31 T cell receptor beta chains below, sequenced in a study of blood T cells in healthy people across ages. For the second PCR, which ran for about 6 to 11 cycles, a sample-barcoded 5' primer and a J-beta primer mix were used. TCRdb reanalysed the 5' RACE reads using MiXCR and keeps one entry per CDR3 protein. The sample records 1 million to 1.2 million distinct CDR3 sequences, approximately 38% being singletons. Sample: blood. The receptors derive from a man younger than 30 in good health.

The V and J genes are TRBV4-1 and TRBJ2-7; possible D gene TRBD2, 6 bases. This CDR3 is built from 15 residues. Germline V gene lookup returns CDR1 MGHRA and CDR2 YSYEKL. Trimming removed 3 bases at V and 10 bases at J, with 22 bases between. CDR3 bases: TGCGCCAGCAGCCATAGCTCTGGCGGGGTTGGAGCCCAGTACTTC. It is translated as CASSHSSGGVGAQYF.

This clonotype was seen repeatedly, ten times or more. In DNA, the CDR3 is TGCGCCAGCAGTACCAGGACCGATCGCTCTGGGGCCAACGTCCTGACTTTC. Residues: CASSTRTDRSGANVLTF. The chain uses TRBV5-1 and TRBJ2-6; D call uncertain. CDR3 length: 17 residues. Trimming removed 5 bases at V and 0 bases at J, with 15 bases between. CDR1 and CDR2 (germline): SGHRS, YFSETQ.

The chain is built from TRBV6-6 and TRBJ1-5; TRBD1 is a possible D gene (5 bases). V gave up 2 bases and J gave up 10 bases, with 15 bases separating them. Germline CDR1 MNHNY, CDR2 SVGAGI (reference sequence). The CDR3 loop spans 14 amino acids. Here the CDR3 reads CASSYGGGSSPQHF. CDR3 nucleotide sequence: TGTGCCAGCAGTTACGGGGGAGGGTCCAGCCCCCAGCATTTT.

There are many counts of this clonotype. The rearrangement joins TRBV6-2 or TRBV6-3 to TRBJ1-2, with D tentatively TRBD1 (5 bases). V was clipped by 4 bases and J by 8 bases, with 17 bases between them. The CDR3 sequence is 14 residues long. Per the germline V gene, CDR1 is MNHEY and CDR2 is SVGEGT. DNA of the CDR3: TGTGCCAGCAGTTGGGACGGTATGAGAAGGGGCTACACCTTC. Translation: CASSWDGMRRGYTF.

V is TRBV4-1 and J is TRBJ2-5; TRBD2 matches at 12 bases. V shed 4 bases and J 1 base; nucleotides not matched to a gene: 4. The CDR3 is 16 amino acids. Germline CDR1 is MGHRA and CDR2 is YSYEKL. This CDR3 is CASSLRLAGAQETQYF. The DNA for the CDR3 is TGCGCCAGCAGCCTACGACTAGCGGGAGCCCAAGAGACCCAGTACTTC.

This clonotype was seen repeatedly, ten times or more. DNA of the CDR3: TGTGCCAGCAGGGTTGCAGGGCTCATCCAAGAGACCCAGTACTTC. Translation: CASRVAGLIQETQYF. This chain connects TRBV7-2 to TRBJ2-5; the D gene is possibly TRBD1 (5 bases). The CDR3 is made up of 15 amino acids. From germline, CDR1 is SGHTA and CDR2 FQGNSA. V was clipped by 6 bases and J by 1 base, with 15 bases between them. Variable domain in full (rest from reference TRBV7-2 and TRBJ2-5): GAGVSQSPSNKVTEKGKDVELRCDPISGHTALYWYRQSLGQGLEFLIYFQGNSAPDKSGLPSDRFSAERTGGSVSTLTIQRTQQEDSAVYLCASRVAGLIQETQYFGPGTRLLVL.

This clonotype was recorded once. V usage is TRBV4-3 and J usage is TRBJ2-1; possibly TRBD1 or TRBD2 for D (5 bases each). Trimming cost V 0 bases and J 10 bases, with 19 bases left between them. Per the germline V gene, CDR1 is LGHNA and CDR2 is YSLEER. The CDR3 has 16 amino acids. CDR3 DNA: TGCGCCAGCAGCCAAGATATAGGGACCGGACGCTACGAGCAGTTCTTC. Translation gives CASSQDIGTGRYEQFF.

This chain connects TRBV6-6 to TRBJ2-5; TRBD2 matches at 9 bases. The ends lost 5 bases at V and 11 bases at J; junction bases unmatched: 9. The CDR3 covers 13 residues. Germline CDR1 is MNHNY and CDR2 is SVGAGI (reference sequence). The DNA of the CDR3 is TGTGCCAGCAGTCGGGCGGGAGGGAATGAGCAGTACTTC. This translates into CASSRAGGNEQYF.

The gene calls are TRBV4-3 and TRBJ2-1; tentatively, D is TRBD2 (5 bases). The CDR3 loop spans 15 amino acids. Trimming left V 0 bases short and J 4 bases short, with 10 bases between. Per germline, CDR1 LGHNA and CDR2 YSLEER. The CDR3 DNA follows: TGCGCCAGCAGCCAAGAAGGGAGTTTATACAATGAGCAGTTCTTC. It specifies CASSQEGSLYNEQFF.

The chain links TRBV18 to TRBJ2-5, with D uncertain. Germline CDR1 reads KGHSH; CDR2 reads LQKENI. The CDR3 spans 14 residues. Trimming removed 3 bases from V and 4 bases from J, with 12 bases in between. For the CDR3, the DNA is TGTGCCAGCTCACCCTCGGACCAAAGAGAGACCCAGTACTTC. Protein sequence: CASSPSDQRETQYF.

This clonotype was detected a few times. The J gene is TRBJ1-2, the V gene TRBV24-1; D is unresolved. V dropped 3 bases and J dropped 8 bases, with 6 bases sitting between them. The CDR3 extends over 11 amino acids. Per germline, CDR1 KGHDR and CDR2 SFDVKD. CDR3 DNA: TGTGCCACCAGTGATGTCGTCGGCTACACCTTC. The encoded protein is CATSDVVGYTF.

This chain uses TRBV12-3 or TRBV12-4 with TRBJ1-2; TRBD1 aligns across 7 bases. The V gene end was trimmed by 4 bases and the J gene end by 4 bases; junction bases not matched to a gene: 15. The CDR3 totals 17 residues. DNA for the CDR3: TGTGCCAGCAGTTCACCATCATATTTGGGACAGCCCTATGGCTACACCTTC. Amino acids: CASSSPSYLGQPYGYTF.

The rearrangement links TRBV6-2 or TRBV6-3 to TRBJ1-2; D call uncertain. CDR3 length equals 15 residues. Germline CDR1 reads MNHEY; CDR2 reads SVGEGT. Trimming took 2 bases from V and 0 from J, leaving 10 bases between them. The CDR3 sequence: CASSYGASPNYGYTF. The DNA of the CDR3 is TGTGCCAGCAGTTACGGCGCGTCACCTAACTATGGCTACACCTTC.

V usage is TRBV6-2 or TRBV6-3 and J usage is TRBJ1-2, with D possibly being TRBD1 (6 bases). Germline V gene lookup returns CDR1 MNHEY and CDR2 SVGEGT. The V gene lost 6 bases and the J gene lost 8 bases, with 19 bases spanning the gap. The CDR3 is 14 residues long. CDR3: CASSMDSHPWGYTF. For the CDR3, the DNA is TGTGCCAGCAGCATGGACAGCCACCCTTGGGGCTACACCTTC.

J is TRBJ1-2 and V is TRBV19; 8 nucleotides match TRBD1. Germline-derived CDR1 and CDR2 are LNHDA and SQIVND (reference sequence). This CDR3 contains 15 residues. V lost 3 bases to trimming and J lost 4 bases; unmatched junction nucleotides: 7. CDR3 nucleotides: TGTGCCAGTAGTATCCCGACAGGGGTTGCCTATGGCTACACCTTC. Its translation: CASSIPTGVAYGYTF.

The chain employs TRBV5-1 and TRBJ1-1; D is unresolved. The length of the CDR3 is 14 residues. Germline assignment: CDR1 SGHRS and CDR2 YFSETQ. V was trimmed by 4 bases and J by 2 bases, leaving 12 bases between them. The CDR3 nucleotides read TGCGCCAGCAGCGTCCCAGGCTCCAACACTGAAGCTTTCTTT. This encodes CASSVPGSNTEAFF.

In its sample, this clonotype was seen a few times. The V call is TRBV6-2 or TRBV6-3, the J call TRBJ2-7, with D unresolved. Trimming removed 0 bases at V and 2 bases at J, with 11 bases between. CDR3 size: 15 residues. Germline V lookup: CDR1 MNHEY, CDR2 SVGEGT. The CDR3 bases are TGTGCCAGCAGTTACTCCGGGCAGCAAGCCTACGAGCAGTACTTC. This translates into CASSYSGQQAYEQYF.

This clonotype was observed a handful of times. The chain has TRBV3-1 and TRBJ1-6; the D is unclear. This CDR3 is 16 amino acids long. The germline V and J ends were trimmed by 0 bases and 3 bases, with 9 bases remaining between them. Per germline, CDR1 LGHDT and CDR2 YNNKEL (reference sequence). CDR3 bases: TGTGCCAGCAGCCAAGATTGGGGAAACTATAATTCACCCCTCCACTTT. Its protein is CASSQDWGNYNSPLHF.

The V gene is TRBV7-8, the J gene TRBJ2-1, with 12 bases matching TRBD2. The CDR3 is 16 residues long. Trimming took 2 bases from V and 8 from J; bases not matched to a gene: 7. CDR1 is SGHVS, CDR2 FQNEAQ, per germline. The CDR3 coding sequence is TGTGCCAGCAGCTTATCTAGCGGGGGGGCTGTAGATGAGCAGTTCTTC. Amino acids: CASSLSSGGAVDEQFF.

This chain joins TRBV3-1 and TRBJ1-1; D possibly corresponds to TRBD1 (5 bases). Trimming shortened V by 1 base and J by 4 bases, and 19 bases separated the two germline ends. This CDR3 is 17 amino acids long. Germline CDR1 is LGHDT and CDR2 is YNNKEL (reference sequence). The CDR3 sequence is CASSQGPPQGWGTEAFF. In DNA, the CDR3 is TGTGCCAGCAGCCAAGGTCCCCCCCAGGGATGGGGCACTGAAGCTTTCTTT.

The chain carries TRBV29-1 and TRBJ2-7; D could derive from TRBD1 or TRBD2 (5 bases each). This CDR3 spans 15 amino acids. Trimming cost V 0 bases and J 2 bases, with 14 bases left between them. Looked up from germline, CDR1 is SQVTM and CDR2 is ANQGSEA. CDR3 sequence (DNA): TGCAGCGTTGAAGACGTCGGGACGTCACCCTACGAGCAGTACTTC. Amino acids: CSVEDVGTSPYEQYF.

This clonotype was seen more than once but under ten times. This sequence joins TRBV2 and TRBJ2-3; TRBD2 matches 10 bases. This CDR3 contains 16 residues. From germline, CDR1 is SNHLY and CDR2 FYNNEI. With 6 bases clipped from V and 4 bases from J, the junction kept 10 bases outside the gene matches. The CDR3 spells CASSQGASGGADTQYF. The CDR3 bases are TGTGCCAGCAGCCAAGGGGCTAGCGGGGGCGCAGATACGCAGTATTTT.

This clonotype was recorded a few times. The chain combines TRBV18 with TRBJ1-1; no clear D gene. V lost 6 bases to trimming and J lost 0 bases, with 14 bases between them. In germline, CDR1 is KGHSH, CDR2 LQKENI. The CDR3 contains 15 residues. CDR3: CASSLERNMNTEAFF. In DNA, the CDR3 is TGTGCCAGCTCCCTCGAGAGGAACATGAACACTGAAGCTTTCTTT.

This clonotype was picked up a small number of times. The genes are TRBV7-2 and TRBJ2-7; D is unresolved. The last part of the DNA fits TRBJ2-5 better; the J call may be wrong. CDR3 length: 14 residues. Germline assignment: CDR1 SGHTA and CDR2 FQGNSA. The CDR3 coding sequence is TGTGCCAGCACGAAATCTAGAACGCAAGAGACCCAGTACTTC. Its translation: CASTKSRTQETQYF.

This clonotype has a handful of counts. The chain is built from TRBV12-3 or TRBV12-4 and TRBJ2-1; the match to TRBD2 covers 9 bases. The CDR3 loop spans 17 amino acids. With V trimmed by 4 bases and J by 7 bases, 14 bases remained unmatched. The CDR3 bases are TGTGCCAGCAGTTCTCGAGCGGGGGGCCGGCGAGGTAATGAGCAGTTCTTC. This encodes CASSSRAGGRRGNEQFF.

This clonotype was seen only a few times. The J gene is TRBJ1-2, the V gene TRBV4-1, with a weak D call TRBD1 (6 bases). V gave up 1 base and J gave up 6 bases, with 18 bases separating them. Germline-derived CDR1 and CDR2 are MGHRA and YSYEKL. The CDR3 has 16 residues. The CDR3 sequence is CASSQVLNRDKNGYTF. Written as DNA, the CDR3 is TGCGCCAGCAGCCAAGTTTTAAACAGGGATAAAAATGGCTACACCTTC.

V gene TRBV20-1 combines with J gene TRBJ2-7, with D maybe TRBD1 (6 bases). V was clipped by 1 base and J by 1 base, with 8 bases between them. This CDR3 region has 13 residues. The germline CDR1 and CDR2 sequences are DFQATT and SNEGSKA (reference sequence). The CDR3 reads CSARAGESYEQYF. CDR3 coding DNA: TGCAGTGCTAGAGCAGGGGAATCCTACGAGCAGTACTTC.

This clonotype appeared a few times. The chain joins TRBV12-3 or TRBV12-4 to TRBJ2-3; 9 nucleotides line up with TRBD2. V gave up 3 bases and J gave up 2 bases; unmatched junction bases: 3. The CDR3 sequence is 15 residues long. CDR3 DNA: TGTGCCAGCAGTTTTGGCGGGGGGGTCACAGATACGCAGTATTTT. This encodes CASSFGGGVTDTQYF.

As concerns this clonotype: One junction end does not reproduce the germline sequence, and a read error may be involved. V is TRBV5-1 and J is TRBJ2-1; 7 bases agree with TRBD2. The V gene's germline CDR1 is SGHRS and CDR2 YFSETQ. CDR3 length: 16 amino acids. The CDR3 region is CSSSLARGDLYNEQFF. The CDR3 DNA follows: TGCTCCAGCAGCTTGGCACGGGGGGACCTTTACAATGAGCAGTTCTTC.

A few counts support this clonotype. The chain is built from TRBV4-2 and TRBJ2-7; D possibly corresponds to TRBD2 (6 bases). CDR3 length: 15 residues. V was pared by 1 base and J by 5 bases, with 15 bases between. The germline V gene has CDR1 LGHNA and CDR2 YNFKEQ. The CDR3 coding sequence is TGTGCCAGCAGCCAAGCATCCACTAGCTTCCACGAGCAGTACTTC. This translates into CASSQASTSFHEQYF.

The chain links TRBV2 to TRBJ2-3, with D possibly being TRBD2 (7 bases). The germline V and J ends were trimmed by 10 bases and 4 bases, with 15 bases remaining between them. This CDR3 is built from 13 residues. The germline V gene encodes CDR1 SNHLY and CDR2 FYNNEI. CDR3 DNA: TGTGCCAACAAGGGGAGGGGGTCAGATACGCAGTATTTT. As protein: CANKGRGSDTQYF.